The 25 T cell receptor beta chains in this list originate from one sample, sequenced in a study of identical twins. TCRdb re-derived calls from the 5' RACE reads in MiXCR, one entry per CDR3 protein. Of 700,000 or so distinct CDR3 sequences detected, 8.6% appear once; the ten largest clones hold roughly 0.9%. The same sample was also studied in work on yellow fever vaccine responses in identical twins.

The sample comprised PBMCs. These receptors originate from a woman aged 18-30 years in good health.

This clonotype was detected ten times or more. This chain connects TRBV28 to TRBJ2-3; tentative D call: TRBD2 (6 bases). Trimming removed 5 bases from V and 0 bases from J, with 15 bases in between. The CDR3 runs 16 residues. Germline V gene data show CDR1 as MDHEN and CDR2 as SYDVKM. The CDR3: CASSPRLSGSTDTQYF. The CDR3 region has the DNA TGTGCCAGCAGTCCTCGACTGAGCGGGAGCACAGATACGCAGTATTTT.

This clonotype has a handful of counts. This chain links TRBV12-3 or TRBV12-4 with TRBJ2-1; weak D call: TRBD2 (5 bases). There are 12 residues in the CDR3. The V end lost 4 bases, the J end lost 9 bases, and 10 bases lay between the germline ends. The CDR3, as DNA: TGTGCCAGCAGTTCCTACGGGGTTGAGCAGTTCTTC. It specifies CASSSYGVEQFF.

The sample holds many counts of this clonotype. The rearrangement uses TRBV7-2 and TRBJ2-1; 7 nucleotides match TRBD2. Losses at the gene ends were 6 bases for V and 3 bases for J; bases not matched to a gene: 5. CDR3 size: 14 residues. Germline V gene data show CDR1 as SGHTA and CDR2 as FQGNSA. The CDR3 DNA reads as TGTGCCAGCAGTTCTACTAGCGTCTACAATGAGCAGTTCTTC. This translates into CASSSTSVYNEQFF.

The gene calls are TRBV5-1 and TRBJ1-1, with a tentative D call TRBD1 (5 bases). The CDR3 runs to 14 residues. The V and J ends lost 5 bases and 8 bases respectively, with 19 bases between them. Looked up from germline, CDR1 is SGHRS and CDR2 is YFSETQ. The CDR3 DNA reads as TGCGCCAGCAGACAGACAACAGGCGGAGTAGAAGCTTTCTTT. It translates to CASRQTTGGVEAFF. Full variable domain (missing parts from reference TRBV5-1 and TRBJ1-1): KAGVTQTPRYLIKTRGQQVTLSCSPISGHRSVSWYQQTPGQGLQFLFEYFSETQRNKGNFPGRFSGRQFSNSRSEMNVSTLELGDSALYLCASRQTTGGVEAFFGQGTRLTVV.

The V call is TRBV10-2, the J call TRBJ2-3, with TRBD2 matching over 7 bases. Germline V gives CDR1 WSHSY, CDR2 SAAADI. The junction had 4 bases not matched to a gene; V was cut back by 2 bases and J by 8 bases. The length of the CDR3 is 13 residues. CDR3 sequence: CASSEGGGLTQYF. CDR3 sequence (DNA): TGCGCCAGCAGTGAGGGGGGGGGACTTACGCAGTATTTT.

This clonotype was observed a handful of times. The chain carries TRBV20-1 and TRBJ2-3; D gene uncertain. Trimming took 7 bases from V and 9 from J, leaving 11 bases between them. Per the germline V gene, CDR1 is DFQATT and CDR2 is SNEGSKA (reference sequence). The CDR3 runs 10 residues. In DNA form, the CDR3 reads TGCAGTGTCCTCTCGGAGACGCAGTATTTT. This codes for CSVLSETQYF.

This clonotype was found a few times. The gene calls are TRBV9 and TRBJ1-1; possibly TRBD1 for D (5 bases). Trimming pared 0 bases from V and 8 bases from J, leaving 8 bases between. CDR1 is SGDLS, CDR2 YYNGEE, per germline. The CDR3 has 12 residues. This chain's CDR3 is CASSVAEGEAFF. The CDR3, as DNA: TGTGCCAGCAGCGTAGCGGAGGGGGAAGCTTTCTTT. Filled out from reference TRBV9 and TRBJ1-1, the complete variable domain reads DSGVTQTPKHLITATGQRVTLRCSPRSGDLSVYWYQQSLDQGLQFLIQYYNGEERAKGNILERFSAQQFPDLHSELNLSSLELGDSALYFCASSVAEGEAFFGQGTRLTVV.

The CDR3 DNA reads as TGTGCCAGCGCGAGAGAGAGGTTCAACGAGCAGTACTTC. This translates into CASARERFNEQYF. J is TRBJ2-7 and V is TRBV25-1; no reliable D call. The germline V gene has CDR1 MGHDK and CDR2 SYGVNS. This CDR3 spans 13 amino acids. V dropped 8 bases and J dropped 5 bases, with 16 bases sitting between them.

In its sample, this clonotype was seen many times. The chain joins TRBV5-1 to TRBJ2-7; D tentatively reads TRBD1 or TRBD2 (5 bases each). The V and J ends lost 2 bases and 4 bases respectively, with 13 bases between them. CDR3 length equals 14 residues. CDR1 is SGHRS, CDR2 YFSETQ, per germline. The CDR3 spells CASSFGTEGYEQYF. The CDR3 DNA reads as TGCGCCAGCAGCTTTGGGACCGAGGGGTACGAGCAGTACTTC.

The J gene is TRBJ2-5, the V gene TRBV20-1; D is ambiguous. V shed 0 bases and J shed 2 bases, with 13 bases lying between them. The germline V gene encodes CDR1 DFQATT and CDR2 SNEGSKA (reference sequence). This CDR3 spans 15 amino acids. This CDR3 is CSARDGTSIQETQYF. CDR3 coding DNA: TGCAGTGCTAGAGATGGTACATCCATTCAAGAGACCCAGTACTTC.

A remark on this clonotype: The missing conserved phenylalanine or tryptophan at the end of this CDR3 makes a read error likely. The genes are TRBV11-2 and TRBJ2-7; D is unclear. V was cut by 6 bases and J by 0 bases, with 6 bases left in between. The CDR3 sequence is 12 residues long. Germline CDR1 is SGHAT and CDR2 is FQNNGV. The chain's CDR3 is CASSFTSYEQYS. DNA for the CDR3: TGTGCCAGCAGTTTCACCTCCTACGAGCAGTACTCC.

This clonotype has more than one count but fewer than ten. The chain couples TRBV12-3 or TRBV12-4 to TRBJ1-6; no reliable D call. Trimming cost V 3 bases and J 7 bases, with 13 bases left between them. The CDR3 spans 15 residues. CDR3 residues: CASSLGSHMNSPLHF. The CDR3 region has the DNA TGTGCCAGCAGTTTGGGCAGCCACATGAATTCACCCCTCCACTTT.

This clonotype was seen a few times. The gene calls are TRBV28 and TRBJ1-5; D may be TRBD1 (5 bases). V lost 2 bases and J lost 7, with 18 bases in between. This CDR3 region has 16 residues. CDR1 is MDHEN and CDR2 is SYDVKM in the germline V gene. DNA for the CDR3: TGTGCCAGCAGTTTAACTCTCTCCAGGGCCAACCAGCCCCAGCATTTT. Translation: CASSLTLSRANQPQHF.

This clonotype was picked up many times. The chain combines TRBV11-2 with TRBJ2-3; unclear D gene. The germline V gene encodes CDR1 SGHAT and CDR2 FQNNGV. This CDR3 is built from 16 residues. V shed 0 bases and J shed 1 base, with 11 bases lying between them. The CDR3 region has the DNA TGTGCCAGCAGCTTAGATCAGGCCCCCGGCACAGATACGCAGTATTTT. Protein: CASSLDQAPGTDTQYF. Full variable domain (remainder filled in from reference TRBV11-2 and TRBJ2-3): EAGVAQSPRYKIIEKRQSVAFWCNPISGHATLYWYQQILGQGPKLLIQFQNNGVVDDSQLPKDRFSAERLKGVDSTLKIQPAKLEDSAVYLCASSLDQAPGTDTQYFGPGTRLTVL.

The sample holds many counts of this clonotype. The V call is TRBV12-3 or TRBV12-4, the J call TRBJ2-1; the match to TRBD2 covers 8 bases. V was pared by 6 bases and J by 7 bases, with 11 bases of the junction left unmatched. This CDR3 region has 15 residues. DNA for the CDR3: TGTGCCAGCAGCCTCCAGGTAGCGGGAAATAATGAGCAGTTCTTC. Translated: CASSLQVAGNNEQFF.

This clonotype was observed a handful of times. The rearrangement joins TRBV12-3 or TRBV12-4 to TRBJ1-5; D unresolved. The CDR3 sequence is 14 residues long. Trimming cost V 4 bases and J 5 bases, with 12 bases left between them. DNA for the CDR3: TGTGCCAGCAGTTCTAGTCGGCTCGATCAGCCCCAGCATTTT. It encodes CASSSSRLDQPQHF.

The CDR3 coding sequence is TGTGCCTGGTCCCAGGGGGCCAAAAACATTCAGTACTTC. This translates into CAWSQGAKNIQYF. This chain uses TRBV30 with TRBJ2-4, with TRBD1 as a possible D gene (6 bases). Per germline, CDR1 GTSNPN and CDR2 SVGIG (reference sequence). V lost 5 bases, J lost 1 base, and 9 bases lay in between. The CDR3 loop spans 13 amino acids.

This sequence joins TRBV6-1 and TRBJ2-1, with D possibly matching TRBD1 (5 bases). CDR3 length: 13 amino acids. Germline CDR1 is MNHNS and CDR2 is SASEGT. V was pared by 5 bases and J by 7 bases, with 12 bases between. For the CDR3, the DNA is TGTGCCAGCAGTCAGGGCGGTTGGAATGAGCAGTTCTTC. This encodes CASSQGGWNEQFF.

The rearrangement uses TRBV18 and TRBJ2-4; tentative D call: TRBD1 (6 bases). Trimming stripped 5 bases from V and 3 bases from J, with 23 bases between. The germline V gene encodes CDR1 KGHSH and CDR2 LQKENI. The CDR3 spans 18 residues. CDR3: CASSSRPPGEENKNIQYF. CDR3 sequence (DNA): TGTGCCAGCTCATCGCGGCCTCCAGGGGAAGAGAACAAAAACATTCAGTACTTC.

This clonotype has only a few counts. The chain couples TRBV5-1 to TRBJ1-1, with D possibly being TRBD1 (6 bases). The CDR3 runs 12 residues. Germline V gene sequence: CDR1 SGHRS, CDR2 YFSETQ. V gave up 4 bases and J gave up 5 bases, with 9 bases separating them. The DNA of the CDR3 is TGCGCCAGCAGCGGAACAGGGACTGAAGCTTTCTTT. Amino acid sequence: CASSGTGTEAFF.

The chain has TRBV11-2 and TRBJ2-4; TRBD2 matches 7 bases. The V gene end was trimmed by 0 bases and the J gene end by 5 bases; junction bases not matched to a gene: 10. The V gene's germline CDR1 is SGHAT and CDR2 FQNNGV. CDR3 length: 17 amino acids. CDR3 bases: TGTGCCAGCAGCTTAGACCCTATAACGGGAGGCGAAAACATTCAGTACTTC. Its translation is CASSLDPITGGENIQYF.

This clonotype showed up many times. The chain links TRBV7-2 to TRBJ1-6; 7 bases agree with TRBD1. The CDR3 is made up of 15 amino acids. The germline CDR1 and CDR2 sequences are SGHTA and FQGNSA. V shed 1 base and J 7 bases; nucleotides not matched to a gene: 4. This chain's CDR3 is CASSLEGDRNSPLHF. The CDR3 bases are TGTGCCAGCAGCTTAGAAGGGGACAGAAATTCACCCCTCCACTTT. The variable domain in full, completed from reference TRBV7-2 and TRBJ1-6, reads GAGVSQSPSNKVTEKGKDVELRCDPISGHTALYWYRQSLGQGLEFLIYFQGNSAPDKSGLPSDRFSAERTGGSVSTLTIQRTQQEDSAVYLCASSLEGDRNSPLHFGNGTRLTVT.

V gene TRBV7-2 combines with J gene TRBJ1-2; tentatively, D is TRBD1 (6 bases). Deletions cut 6 bases from V and 4 bases from J, with 15 bases between. Germline CDR1 is SGHTA and CDR2 is FQGNSA. CDR3 length: 14 amino acids. The CDR3 region has the DNA TGTGCCAGCAGACCCGATGGGGGCGGCTATGGCTACACCTTC. Amino acid sequence: CASRPDGGGYGYTF.

This clonotype was detected only a few times. The chain carries TRBV27 and TRBJ2-7; 8 bases agree with TRBD2. This CDR3 is built from 20 residues. CDR1 MNHEY and CDR2 SMNVEV come from the germline V gene (reference sequence). V lost 3 bases, J lost 2 bases, and 21 bases stayed unmatched. The CDR3 sequence: CASSFAYYGSGERETYEQYF. The CDR3 bases are TGTGCCAGCAGTTTTGCCTATTATGGTAGCGGGGAAAGGGAGACCTACGAGCAGTACTTC.

This clonotype showed up just a few times. The chain has TRBV4-3 and TRBJ2-1; D is ambiguous. The germline V gene has CDR1 LGHNA and CDR2 YSLEER. With 0 bases removed from V and 9 bases from J, the gap between germline ends came to 9 bases. The CDR3 contains 13 residues. The CDR3 coding sequence is TGCGCCAGCAGCCAAGAGGAGCTTACTGAGCAGTTCTTC. Encoded protein: CASSQEELTEQFF.